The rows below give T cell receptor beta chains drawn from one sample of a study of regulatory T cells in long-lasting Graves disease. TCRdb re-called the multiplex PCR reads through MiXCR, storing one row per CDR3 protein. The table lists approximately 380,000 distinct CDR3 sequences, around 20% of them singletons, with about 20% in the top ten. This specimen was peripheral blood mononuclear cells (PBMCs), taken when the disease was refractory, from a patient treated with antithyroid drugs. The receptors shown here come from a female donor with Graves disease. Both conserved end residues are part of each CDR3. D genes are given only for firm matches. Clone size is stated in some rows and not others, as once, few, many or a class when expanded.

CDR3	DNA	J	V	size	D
CASRGTSGRVETQYF	TGTGCCAGCAGGGGGACTAGCGGGAGGGTTGAGACCCAGTACTTC	TRBJ2-5	TRBV28	many	TRBD2
CASSPMADYEQYF	TGTGCCAGCAGCCCCATGGCCGACTACGAGCAGTACTTC	TRBJ2-7	TRBV28	-	-
CSASHPWGAEAFF	TGCAGTGCTAGTCACCCTTGGGGGGCTGAAGCTTTCTTT	TRBJ1-1	TRBV20-1	few	-
CASSLRGWDNSPLHF	TGTGCCAGCAGTTTGAGAGGTTGGGATAATTCACCCCTCCACTTT	TRBJ1-6	TRBV28	many	-
CASGGLAGAGPDTDTQYF	TGTGCCAGCGGCGGACTAGCGGGAGCCGGCCCAGACACAGATACGCAGTATTTT	TRBJ2-3	TRBV6-1	few	TRBD2
CASSYSIVSQNTEAFF	TGTGCCAGCAGTTACTCGATCGTTTCGCAGAACACTGAAGCTTTCTTT	TRBJ1-1	TRBV6-5	many	-
CASGSLDSLYGYTF	TGTGCCAGCGGAAGCCTGGACAGTCTCTATGGCTACACCTTC	TRBJ1-2	TRBV6-1	many	-
CASRRTGDTGELFF	TGTGCCAGCAGGCGGACTGGAGACACCGGGGAGCTGTTTTTT	TRBJ2-2	TRBV6-1	many	-
CSVRAPPGTGRFTF	TGCAGTGTTAGAGCCCCACCGGGGACAGGCCGTTTCACCTTC	TRBJ1-2	TRBV20-1	-	TRBD1
CSNPRQDNQPQHF	TGCAGTAACCCGAGACAGGACAATCAGCCCCAGCATTTT	TRBJ1-5	TRBV20-1	few	-
CASSLAGGKVYEQYF	TGTGCCAGCAGCTTAGCTGGGGGTAAGGTCTACGAGCAGTACTTC	TRBJ2-7	TRBV7-9	-	-
CASSLAGSSYNSPLHF	TGTGCCAGCAGTTTAGCGGGGAGCTCCTATAATTCACCCCTCCACTTT	TRBJ1-6	TRBV28	many	-
CASSIGAGESIQYF	TGTGCCAGCAGTATCGGGGCAGGGGAAAGCATTCAGTACTTC	TRBJ2-4	TRBV12-3/TRBV12-4	-	-
CASSIGSGNQPQHF	TGTGCCAGCAGTATCGGCAGTGGGAATCAGCCCCAGCATTTT	TRBJ1-5	TRBV28	many	-
CASSFGTGNQPQHF	TGTGCCAGCAGCTTTGGGACAGGGAATCAGCCCCAGCATTTT	TRBJ1-5	TRBV7-2	few	TRBD1
CASSPREGGLEETQYF	TGTGCCAGCAGCCCCCGCGAGGGGGGCCTCGAAGAGACCCAGTACTTC	TRBJ2-5	TRBV9	-	-
CASKDRPFSYEQYF	TGTGCCAGCAAAGACAGACCCTTTTCCTACGAGCAGTACTTC	TRBJ2-7	TRBV27	-	-
CASKEGLPLTGELFF	TGTGCCAGCAAGGAAGGACTACCCCTCACCGGGGAGCTGTTTTTT	TRBJ2-2	TRBV2	many	-
CASSGGRFRGPSGYTF	TGTGCCAGCAGCGGAGGTCGGTTCAGGGGGCCGTCCGGTTACACCTTC	TRBJ1-2	TRBV11-2	many	TRBD1
CASSSTSLRQGRDEQFF	TGTGCCAGCAGCTCGACCTCCCTACGACAGGGTCGGGATGAGCAGTTCTTC	TRBJ2-1	TRBV11-2	once	TRBD1
CASSPRGPGYTF	TGTGCCAGCTCACCAAGGGGGCCTGGCTACACCTTC	TRBJ1-2	TRBV18	many	TRBD1
CAIGREDASYEQYF	TGTGCCATCGGGAGAGAGGACGCGTCCTACGAGCAGTACTTC	TRBJ2-7	TRBV10-3	-	-
CASSSWDGQETQYF	TGTGCCAGCAGTTCCTGGGATGGCCAAGAGACCCAGTACTTC	TRBJ2-5	TRBV12-3/TRBV12-4	many	-
CSAPEGGSSYNEQFF	TGCAGTGCCCCCGAGGGCGGAAGCTCCTACAATGAGCAGTTCTTC	TRBJ2-1	TRBV20-1	many	-
CASSFNGRIYEQYF	TGTGCCAGCAGCTTTAATGGGCGGATCTACGAGCAGTACTTC	TRBJ2-7	TRBV7-2	few	-
CASTPRGGPEKLFF	TGTGCCAGCACCCCAAGGGGGGGTCCTGAAAAACTGTTTTTT	TRBJ1-4	TRBV12-3/TRBV12-4	many	-
CASRPGTSGSIAGELFF	TGTGCCAGCAGACCCGGGACTAGCGGGAGTATTGCCGGGGAGCTGTTTTTT	TRBJ2-2	TRBV12-3/TRBV12-4	few	TRBD2
CAGQGSNTGELFF	TGTGCCGGCCAGGGGTCGAACACCGGGGAGCTGTTTTTT	TRBJ2-2	TRBV28	-	-
CASSRVPGLNTEAFF	TGTGCCAGCTCACGGGTGCCGGGTCTCAACACTGAAGCTTTCTTT	TRBJ1-1	TRBV18	few	-
CASSLSRRWTGELFF	TGTGCCAGCAGCTTATCGCGACGTTGGACCGGGGAGCTGTTTTTT	TRBJ2-2	TRBV11-2	many	-
CSVEGSVGETQYF	TGCAGCGTTGAGGGCTCGGTGGGAGAGACCCAGTACTTC	TRBJ2-5	TRBV29-1	-	-
CASSWTTDRIETQYF	TGTGCCAGCAGTTGGACTACCGACAGAATAGAGACCCAGTACTTC	TRBJ2-5	TRBV28	many	-
CSAFPAAGAGETQYF	TGCAGTGCCTTCCCAGCGGCGGGAGCAGGAGAGACCCAGTACTTC	TRBJ2-5	TRBV20-1	-	TRBD2
CASSFRGHGNEKLFF	TGTGCCAGCAGCTTTCGGGGGCACGGTAATGAAAAACTGTTTTTT	TRBJ1-4	TRBV7-2	-	-
CASSPALGRGPLHF	TGTGCCAGCAGCCCCGCTTTAGGGAGGGGACCCCTCCACTTT	TRBJ1-6	TRBV28	-	-
CASSRTLLTRPGELFF	TGCGCCAGCAGCCGAACCCTCCTGACTAGGCCCGGGGAGCTGTTTTTT	TRBJ2-2	TRBV4-1	few	-
CASSLVGTSGRNEQFF	TGTGCCAGCAGCTTAGTAGGGACTAGCGGGAGAAATGAGCAGTTCTTC	TRBJ2-1	TRBV7-2	-	TRBD2
CASSVAGGLAYEQYF	TGTGCCAGCAGCGTAGCTGGGGGTTTGGCCTACGAGCAGTACTTC	TRBJ2-7	TRBV9	-	-
CASSPGLRVGTEAFF	TGTGCCAGCAGCCCAGGCCTTAGGGTTGGCACTGAAGCTTTCTTT	TRBJ1-1	TRBV7-2	many	-
CASSQAAYGTGYTGELFF	TGCGCCAGCAGCCAGGCGGCATATGGGACAGGGTACACCGGGGAGCTGTTTTTT	TRBJ2-2	TRBV4-3	-	TRBD1
CASSQERLETQYF	TGCGCCAGCAGCCAAGAACGATTAGAGACCCAGTACTTC	TRBJ2-5	TRBV4-3	few	-
CASRLDGYQPQHF	TGTGCCAGCAGACTGGACGGATATCAGCCCCAGCATTTT	TRBJ1-5	TRBV6-1	many	-
CSARDTGTEAFF	TGCAGCGCGAGGGACACTGGCACTGAAGCTTTCTTT	TRBJ1-1	TRBV29-1	-	-
CAYHGNEKLFF	TGTGCCTACCACGGTAATGAAAAACTGTTTTTT	TRBJ1-4	TRBV30	-	-
CASSQNTGLAGETQYF	TGCGCCAGCAGCCAAAATACGGGACTAGCGGGAGAGACCCAGTACTTC	TRBJ2-5	TRBV4-3	few	TRBD2
CSASPKRNLLITEAFF	TGCAGTGCTAGTCCCAAACGCAACCTTCTCATCACTGAAGCTTTCTTT	TRBJ1-1	TRBV20-1	-	-
CASRPLTAGANVLTF	TGTGCCAGCAGGCCTTTGACTGCTGGGGCCAACGTCCTGACTTTC	TRBJ2-6	TRBV11-2	many	-
CASKLRSSYEQYF	TGTGCCAGCAAGCTGAGAAGCTCCTACGAGCAGTACTTC	TRBJ2-7	TRBV6-1	many	-
CSHCGQNETQYF	TGCAGCCATTGTGGACAGAACGAGACCCAGTACTTC	TRBJ2-5	TRBV29-1	few	-
CASSLRASYNSPLHF	TGTGCCAGCAGCTTAAGGGCATCCTATAATTCACCCCTCCACTTT	TRBJ1-6	TRBV7-2	many	-
CAIQTGPNTGELFF	TGTGCCATCCAGACCGGGCCGAACACCGGGGAGCTGTTTTTT	TRBJ2-2	TRBV10-3	-	-
CASSPRQGLFNEQYF	TGTGCCAGCTCACCCCGACAGGGTTTGTTCAACGAGCAGTACTTC	TRBJ2-7	TRBV18	few	TRBD1
CSASAASLNTEAFF	TGCAGTGCTAGTGCAGCCAGCCTGAACACTGAAGCTTTCTTT	TRBJ1-1	TRBV20-1	-	-
CASRLDSSSGNTIYF	TGTGCCAGCAGGTTAGACAGTAGCTCTGGAAACACCATATATTTT	TRBJ1-3	TRBV12-3/TRBV12-4	many	-